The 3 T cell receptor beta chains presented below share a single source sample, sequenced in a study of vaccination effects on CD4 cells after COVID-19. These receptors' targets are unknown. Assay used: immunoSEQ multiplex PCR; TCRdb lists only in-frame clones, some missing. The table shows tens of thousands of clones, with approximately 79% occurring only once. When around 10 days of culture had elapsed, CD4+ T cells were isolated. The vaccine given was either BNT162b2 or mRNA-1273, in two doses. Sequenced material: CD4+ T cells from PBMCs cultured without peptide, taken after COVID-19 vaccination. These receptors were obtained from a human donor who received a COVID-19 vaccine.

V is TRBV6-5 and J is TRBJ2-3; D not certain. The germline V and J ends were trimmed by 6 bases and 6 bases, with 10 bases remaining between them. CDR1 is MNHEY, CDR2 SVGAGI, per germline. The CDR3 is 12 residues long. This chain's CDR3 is CASRARSDTQYF. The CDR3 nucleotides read TGTGCCAGCAGAGCAAGGTCGGATACGCAGTATTTT.

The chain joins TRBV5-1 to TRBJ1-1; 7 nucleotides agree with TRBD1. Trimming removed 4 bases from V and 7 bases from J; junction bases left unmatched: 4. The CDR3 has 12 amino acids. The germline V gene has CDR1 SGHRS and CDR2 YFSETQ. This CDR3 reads CASSPGQSEAFF. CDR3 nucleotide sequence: TGCGCCAGCAGCCCGGGACAGAGTGAAGCTTTCTTT.

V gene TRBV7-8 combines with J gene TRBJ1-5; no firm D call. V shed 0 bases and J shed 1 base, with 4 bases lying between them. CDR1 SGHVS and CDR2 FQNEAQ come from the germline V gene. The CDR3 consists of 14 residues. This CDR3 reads CASSLARSNQPQHF. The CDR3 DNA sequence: TGTGCCAGCAGCTTAGCTCGCAGCAATCAGCCCCAGCATTTT. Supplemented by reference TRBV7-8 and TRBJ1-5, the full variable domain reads GAGVSQSPRYKVAKRGQDVALRCDPISGHVSLFWYQQALGQGPEFLTYFQNEAQLDKSGLPSDRFFAERPEGSVSTLKIQRTQQEDSAVYLCASSLARSNQPQHFGDGTRLSIL.